These 27 T cell receptor beta chains were all obtained from the same sample, sequenced in a study of technical replicates of blood from a few donors. Profiled with immunoSEQ multiplex PCR; TCRdb holds only in-frame clones, not every one. The profile shows under 70,000 clones, roughly 90% of them singletons. The sequencing sample was made of PBMCs. Receptors originate from a human donor in good health. Some clones in this sample may be carry-over from other donors' samples.

CDR3 in amino acids: CASSPRLEDGYTF. The CDR3 nucleotides are TGTGCCAGCTCACCACGGCTGGAGGATGGCTACACCTTC. The chain combines TRBV18 with TRBJ1-2, with D hard to call. The V end lost 1 base, the J end lost 6 bases, and 9 bases lay between the germline ends. CDR1 and CDR2 (germline): KGHSH, LQKENI. This CDR3 is built from 13 residues.

The V and J genes are TRBV19 and TRBJ1-2; D possibly corresponds to TRBD1 (5 bases). This CDR3 is 10 amino acids long. CDR1 LNHDA and CDR2 SQIVND come from the germline V gene (reference sequence). V dropped 7 bases and J dropped 7 bases, with 7 bases sitting between them. CDR3 nucleotides: TGTGCCAGTAATAGGGGTGGCTACACCTTC. It yields the protein CASNRGGYTF.

This chain's CDR3 is CAWSVGQRGTF. In nucleotides, the CDR3 is TGTGCCTGGAGTGTAGGCCAGAGGGGGACCTTC. This chain links TRBV30 with TRBJ1-2; a possible D gene is TRBD1 (6 bases). Germline V gene data show CDR1 as GTSNPN and CDR2 as SVGIG (reference sequence). Trimming took off 0 bases at V and 14 bases at J, with 13 bases between the two ends. The CDR3 spans 11 residues.

The chain is built from TRBV10-2 and TRBJ2-4; 12 bases fit TRBD2. From germline, CDR1 is WSHSY and CDR2 SAAADI. V shed 10 bases, J shed 6 bases, and the junction held 4 bases outside the gene matches. CDR3 length equals 13 residues. The CDR3 coding sequence is TGCGCCACTGCGACTAGCGGGGGAAACATTCAGTACTTC. Protein sequence: CATATSGGNIQYF.

V gene TRBV11-2 combines with J gene TRBJ2-7; tentatively, D is TRBD2 (5 bases). The CDR3 runs 15 residues. Trimming took 2 bases from V and 0 from J, leaving 11 bases between them. CDR1 and CDR2 from the germline V gene are SGHAT and FQNNGV. The CDR3, as DNA: TGTGCCAGCAGCTTATCCAGCGGCCCCTCCTACGAGCAGTACTTC. Amino acid sequence: CASSLSSGPSYEQYF.

The chain carries TRBV5-1 and TRBJ2-7; 8 nucleotides line up with TRBD1. Per the germline V gene, CDR1 is SGHRS and CDR2 is YFSETQ. The V and J ends lost 5 bases and 4 bases, in that order; junction bases with no gene match: 11. There are 15 residues in the CDR3. The DNA of the CDR3 is TGCGCCAGCAGGCCCACCGGGACAGGAGATTACGAGCAGTACTTC. This sequence encodes CASRPTGTGDYEQYF.

This clone has just a few counts. V and J are TRBV4-1 and TRBJ2-1, with 9 bases lining up with TRBD2. The junction had 9 bases not matched to a gene; V was cut back by 0 bases and J by 0 bases. In germline, CDR1 is MGHRA, CDR2 YSYEKL. This CDR3 comprises 19 residues. CDR3 in amino acids: CASSQDWLAGKSSYNEQFF. DNA of the CDR3: TGCGCCAGCAGCCAAGACTGGCTAGCGGGGAAAAGCTCCTACAATGAGCAGTTCTTC.

The rearrangement links TRBV5-1 to TRBJ2-7; D perhaps matches TRBD1 (6 bases). Germline loops: CDR1 SGHRS, CDR2 YFSETQ. V lost 5 bases and J 5 bases, leaving 17 bases between the germline ends. The CDR3 loop spans 14 amino acids. CDR3 nucleotides: TGCGCCAGCAGGAGAGCCCAGGGGAGCGACGAGCAGTACTTC. This sequence encodes CASRRAQGSDEQYF.

The chain joins TRBV23-1 to TRBJ1-2; D unclear. TRBV23-1 is treated as an ORF (open reading frame) with a function not yet certain. V dropped 4 bases and J dropped 6 bases, with 27 bases sitting between them. This CDR3 has 18 residues. CDR3 protein: CASSRARGGIQIRDGYTF. CDR3 coding DNA: TGCGCCAGCAGTCGAGCCCGGGGAGGAATCCAAATAAGGGATGGCTACACCTTC.

This chain links TRBV18 with TRBJ2-1; 11 nucleotides align to TRBD2. Per germline, CDR1 KGHSH and CDR2 LQKENI. The CDR3 loop spans 16 amino acids. The ends lost 5 bases at V and 4 bases at J; junction bases unmatched: 7. CDR3 residues: CASSTGLAGGYNEQFF. DNA of the CDR3: TGTGCCAGCTCAACCGGTCTAGCGGGGGGATACAATGAGCAGTTCTTC.

The V gene is TRBV18, the J gene TRBJ2-7; D gene uncertain. The CDR3 is 15 residues long. Germline lookup yields CDR1 KGHSH and CDR2 LQKENI. With 4 bases removed from V and 6 bases from J, the gap between germline ends came to 19 bases. CDR3 residues: CASSRTENPAREQYF. The CDR3 region has the DNA TGTGCCAGCTCACGCACAGAAAACCCAGCTCGCGAGCAGTACTTC.

The chain is built from TRBV7-2 and TRBJ2-3; 7 bases match TRBD2. This CDR3 has 15 residues. CDR1 and CDR2 from the germline V gene are SGHTA and FQGNSA. Trimming cost V 3 bases and J 4 bases; bases outside gene matches: 7. The CDR3 protein is CASSLTSSRADTQYF. The CDR3, as DNA: TGTGCCAGCAGCTTGACTAGCAGTAGAGCAGATACGCAGTATTTT.

The chain links TRBV5-1 to TRBJ1-5; D is undetermined. From germline, CDR1 is SGHRS and CDR2 YFSETQ. Between the trimmed V and J ends, which lost 1 base and 5 bases, there was a span of 7 bases. There are 13 residues in the CDR3. CDR3 sequence (DNA): TGCGCCAGCAGCTTGACAGCAGATCAGCCCCAGCATTTT. Its protein product is CASSLTADQPQHF.

The chain has TRBV7-2 and TRBJ2-1; 7 positions agree with TRBD1. Germline lookup yields CDR1 SGHTA and CDR2 FQGNSA. V was clipped by 5 bases and J by 3 bases; unmatched bases: 16. This CDR3 has 18 amino acids. The CDR3 loop reads CASSPRLPGTELYNEQFF. The CDR3 region has the DNA TGTGCCAGCAGCCCCCGACTTCCCGGGACAGAGCTCTACAATGAGCAGTTCTTC. The full variable domain, completed using reference TRBV7-2 and TRBJ2-1, is GAGVSQSPSNKVTEKGKDVELRCDPISGHTALYWYRQSLGQGLEFLIYFQGNSAPDKSGLPSDRFSAERTGGSVSTLTIQRTQQEDSAVYLCASSPRLPGTELYNEQFFGPGTRLTVL.

The J gene is TRBJ2-2, the V gene TRBV25-1; D remains ambiguous. The V and J ends lost 6 bases and 8 bases respectively, with 7 bases between them. The germline CDR1 and CDR2 sequences are MGHDK and SYGVNS. This CDR3 region has 11 residues. The CDR3 loop reads CASRLKGELFF. The CDR3 bases are TGTGCCAGCAGATTAAAAGGGGAGCTGTTTTTT.

This chain connects TRBV4-1 to TRBJ1-2, with D possibly TRBD1 on 6 matching bases. Deletions cut 6 bases from V and 6 bases from J, with 14 bases between. Per germline, CDR1 MGHRA and CDR2 YSYEKL. There are 13 residues in the CDR3. CDR3 loop: CASREQGKDGYTF. CDR3 coding DNA: TGCGCCAGCAGGGAGCAGGGGAAAGATGGCTACACCTTC.

The rearrangement uses TRBV7-9 and TRBJ2-7; TRBD1 might be the D (6 bases). V lost 5 bases to trimming and J lost 6 bases, with 20 bases between them. There are 15 residues in the CDR3. The germline V gene encodes CDR1 SEHNR and CDR2 FQNEAQ (reference sequence). CDR3 sequence reads: CASSIQDSPSVEQYF. The CDR3 DNA sequence: TGTGCCAGCAGCATACAGGACAGTCCTTCTGTCGAGCAGTACTTC.

Here the CDR3 DNA reads TGCGCCAGCAGCCAAGCCGGGAACCCCACCGGGGAGCTGTTTTTT. The encoded protein is CASSQAGNPTGELFF. This chain uses TRBV4-1 with TRBJ2-2, with D possibly matching TRBD2 (5 bases). Between the trimmed V and J ends, which lost 1 base and 4 bases, there was a span of 10 bases. Germline lookup yields CDR1 MGHRA and CDR2 YSYEKL. The CDR3 totals 15 residues.

The rearrangement joins TRBV6-5 to TRBJ1-3; D unresolved. Germline V gene data show CDR1 as MNHEY and CDR2 as SVGAGI. Trimming stripped 0 bases from V and 4 bases from J, with 13 bases between. This CDR3 region has 16 residues. CDR3 residues: CASSYSDRVMGNTIYF. In DNA form, the CDR3 reads TGTGCCAGCAGTTACTCGGATCGGGTCATGGGAAACACCATATATTTT.

V and J are TRBV7-7 and TRBJ2-2, with D hard to call. The CDR3 is 13 amino acids. The germline V gene has CDR1 SSHAT and CDR2 FNYEAQ (reference sequence). V lost 5 bases and J 4 bases, leaving 8 bases between the germline ends. This chain's CDR3 is CASSPLITGELFF. The CDR3 coding sequence is TGTGCCAGCAGCCCCTTAATCACCGGGGAGCTGTTTTTT.

The chain employs TRBV4-1 and TRBJ2-5, with D perhaps TRBD2 (6 bases). The V end lost 6 bases, the J end lost 5 bases, and 19 bases lay between the germline ends. The germline CDR1 and CDR2 sequences are MGHRA and YSYEKL. The CDR3 extends over 15 amino acids. The CDR3 here is CASSPEGRSIETQYF. CDR3 bases: TGCGCCAGCAGTCCGGAGGGGCGGTCTATTGAGACCCAGTACTTC.

The V gene is TRBV6-5, the J gene TRBJ2-7, with 8 bases fitting TRBD2. From germline, CDR1 is MNHEY and CDR2 SVGAGI. This CDR3 spans 15 amino acids. J gave up 0 bases and V 5 bases, and 6 bases lay outside the gene matches. The CDR3 bases are TGTGCCAGCAGTCTAAGCGGGGGCAGCTCCTACGAGCAGTACTTC. Translating gives CASSLSGGSSYEQYF.

The genes are TRBV4-2 and TRBJ2-1; the match to TRBD2 covers 11 bases. CDR1 LGHNA and CDR2 YNFKEQ come from the germline V gene. The CDR3 spans 18 residues. V trimming: 3 bases; J trimming: 0 bases; junction bases outside the gene matches: 7. The CDR3, as DNA: TGTGCCAGCAGCCAGCTGCCTAGCGGGGGGCACTCCTACAATGAGCAGTTCTTC. It encodes CASSQLPSGGHSYNEQFF.

This sequence joins TRBV7-8 and TRBJ2-6; TRBD2 might be the D (5 bases). The V and J ends lost 1 base and 2 bases respectively, with 21 bases between them. Germline CDR1 and CDR2: SGHVS and FQNEAQ. The CDR3 sequence is 20 residues long. The CDR3 is CASSLGPAYHSGAGANVLTF. The CDR3 DNA is TGTGCCAGCAGCTTAGGCCCCGCCTACCATTCCGGGGCTGGGGCCAACGTCCTGACTTTC.

The chain uses TRBV4-3 and TRBJ2-3; 10 nucleotides agree with TRBD2. V lost 2 bases to trimming and J lost 6 bases; unmatched junction nucleotides: 5. CDR3 length equals 15 residues. Germline values: CDR1 LGHNA, CDR2 YSLEER. In DNA form, the CDR3 reads TGCGCCAGCAGCCAAACTAGCGGGACACGGGATACGCAGTATTTT. Translation: CASSQTSGTRDTQYF.

The CDR3 coding sequence is TGTGCCAGCAGCAGCGGCGGGGTCAGGAGATCGGGTGAGCAGTACTTC. Protein: CASSSGGVRRSGEQYF. The chain joins TRBV5-4 to TRBJ2-7, with D perhaps TRBD2 (6 bases). The germline V gene encodes CDR1 SGHNT and CDR2 YYREEE (reference sequence). V lost 4 bases and J 7 bases, leaving 24 bases between the germline ends. The CDR3 sequence is 16 residues long.

The gene calls are TRBV12-5 and TRBJ2-1; possibly TRBD1 for D (5 bases). The CDR3 is 15 amino acids. V lost 6 bases and J 2 bases, leaving 14 bases between the germline ends. CDR1 is LGHNT, CDR2 FRNRAP, per germline. DNA of the CDR3: TGTGCTAGTGGCCGCCAGGGCCAGACCTACAATGAGCAGTTCTTC. Translation gives CASGRQGQTYNEQFF.